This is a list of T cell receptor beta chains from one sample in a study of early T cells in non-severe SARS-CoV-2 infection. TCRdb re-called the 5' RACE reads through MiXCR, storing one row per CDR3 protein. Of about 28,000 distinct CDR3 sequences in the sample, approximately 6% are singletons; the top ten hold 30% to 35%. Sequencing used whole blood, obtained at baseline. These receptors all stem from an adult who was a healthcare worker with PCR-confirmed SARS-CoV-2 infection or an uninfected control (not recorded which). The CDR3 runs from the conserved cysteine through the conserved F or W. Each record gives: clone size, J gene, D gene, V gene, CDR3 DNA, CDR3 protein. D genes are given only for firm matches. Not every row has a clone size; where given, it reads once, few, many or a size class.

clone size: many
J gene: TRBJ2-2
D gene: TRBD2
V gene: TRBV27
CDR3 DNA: TGTGCCAGCAGTTTATTTTCTAGCGGGAGGGCGAACACCGGGGAGCTGTTTTTT
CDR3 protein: CASSLFSSGRANTGELFF

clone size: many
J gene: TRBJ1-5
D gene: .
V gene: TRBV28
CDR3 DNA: TGTGCCAGCAGTTTAGCCTCAGCTGGTCAGCCCCAGCATTTT
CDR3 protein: CASSLASAGQPQHF

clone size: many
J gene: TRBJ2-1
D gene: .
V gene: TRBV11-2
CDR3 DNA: TGTGCCAGCAGCCGGGATCCGGCGTACAATGAGCAGTTCTTC
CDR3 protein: CASSRDPAYNEQFF

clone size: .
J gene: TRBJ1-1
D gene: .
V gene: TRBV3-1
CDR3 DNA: TGTGCCAGCAGCCAAGTCCAGGGGCGCTCCACTGAAGCTTTCTTT
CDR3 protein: CASSQVQGRSTEAFF

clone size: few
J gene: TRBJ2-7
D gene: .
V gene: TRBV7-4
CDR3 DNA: TGTGCCAGCAGCCCACAGGGGGGGTACGAGCAGTACTTC
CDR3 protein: CASSPQGGYEQYF

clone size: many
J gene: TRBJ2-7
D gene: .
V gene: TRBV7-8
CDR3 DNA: TGTGCCAGCAGCTTGCGAGAACGCCCCTACGAGCAGTACTTC
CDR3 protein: CASSLRERPYEQYF

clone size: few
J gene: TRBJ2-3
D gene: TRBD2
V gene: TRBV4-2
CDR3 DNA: TGTGCCAGCAGCCAAGATCTAGGGTCTAGCGGGGGCACAGATACGCAGTATTTT
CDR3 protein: CASSQDLGSSGGTDTQYF

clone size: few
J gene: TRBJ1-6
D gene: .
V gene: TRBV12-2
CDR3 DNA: TGTGCAAGTCGCTTAGTATGGGCAGGGGGCCCCTATAATTCACCCCTCCACTTT
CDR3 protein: CASRLVWAGGPYNSPLHF

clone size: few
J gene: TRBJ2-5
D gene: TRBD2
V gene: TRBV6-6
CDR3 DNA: TGTGCCAGCAGTTCGTCTCGGGGGGGGCCCCAGTACTTC
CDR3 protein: CASSSSRGGPQYF

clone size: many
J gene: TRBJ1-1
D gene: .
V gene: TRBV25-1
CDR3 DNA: TGTGCCAGCAGTGGGTCCGGGAGCGGCACTGAAGCTTTCTTT
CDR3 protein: CASSGSGSGTEAFF

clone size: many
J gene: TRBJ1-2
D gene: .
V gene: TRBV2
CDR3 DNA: TGTGCCAGCAGTGGTGGCAGGGCAGCAGGCTACACCTTC
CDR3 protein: CASSGGRAAGYTF

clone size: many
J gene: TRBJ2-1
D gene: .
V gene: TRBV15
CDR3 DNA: TGTGCCACCAGCAGAGAAATAGCGCTCGGGGAGCAGTTCTTC
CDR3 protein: CATSREIALGEQFF

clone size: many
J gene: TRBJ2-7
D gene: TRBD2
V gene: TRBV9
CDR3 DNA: TGTGCCAGCAGCGTAGGGACTAGCGGGGCCAACGAGCAGTACTTC
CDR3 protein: CASSVGTSGANEQYF

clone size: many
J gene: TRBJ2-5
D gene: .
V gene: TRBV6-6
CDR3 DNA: TGTGCCAGCAGGCCTGCAGGTTGGCAAGAGACCCAGTACTTC
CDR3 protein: CASRPAGWQETQYF

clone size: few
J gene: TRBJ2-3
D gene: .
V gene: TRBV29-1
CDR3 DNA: TGCAGCGTTGATGAGCAGAGCACAGATACGCAGTATTTT
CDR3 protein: CSVDEQSTDTQYF

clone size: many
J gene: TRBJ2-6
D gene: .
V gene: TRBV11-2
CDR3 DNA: TGTGCCAGCAGCTCAGACAGGTCTGGGGCCAACGTCCTGACTTTC
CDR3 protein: CASSSDRSGANVLTF

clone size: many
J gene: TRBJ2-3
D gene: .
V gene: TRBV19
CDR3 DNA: TGTGCCAGTAGTCGGTCAGCGAGCACAGATACGCAGTATTTT
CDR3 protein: CASSRSASTDTQYF

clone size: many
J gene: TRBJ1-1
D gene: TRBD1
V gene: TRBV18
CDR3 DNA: TGTGCCAGCTCACCTGGACAGGCGGCGGGGACTGAAGCTTTCTTT
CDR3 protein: CASSPGQAAGTEAFF

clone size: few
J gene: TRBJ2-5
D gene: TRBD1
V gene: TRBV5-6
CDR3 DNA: TGTGCCAGCAGCCAGGGACAGGGAGGAGAGACCCAGTACTTC
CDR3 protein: CASSQGQGGETQYF

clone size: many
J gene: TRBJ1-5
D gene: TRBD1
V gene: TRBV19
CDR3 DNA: TGTGCCAGTAGTACCGCTCATTTTCGGGGACAGGGGGCGATGGGCAATCAGCCCCAGCATTTT
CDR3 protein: CASSTAHFRGQGAMGNQPQHF

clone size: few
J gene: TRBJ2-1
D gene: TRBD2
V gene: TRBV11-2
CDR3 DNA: TGTGCCAGCAGCTTAGAATTGACTAGCGGGAGGGCCACCTACAATGAGCAGTTCTTC
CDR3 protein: CASSLELTSGRATYNEQFF

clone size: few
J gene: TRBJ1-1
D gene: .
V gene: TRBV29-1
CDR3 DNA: TGCAGCGTTGGCGGGGGTTTTCGAACTGAAGCTTTCTTT
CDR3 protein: CSVGGGFRTEAFF

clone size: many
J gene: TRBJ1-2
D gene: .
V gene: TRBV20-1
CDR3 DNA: TGCAGTGCTAGGGGGACATCAGCTAACTATGGCTACACCTTC
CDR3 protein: CSARGTSANYGYTF

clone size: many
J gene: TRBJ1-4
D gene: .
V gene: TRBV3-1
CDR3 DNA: TGTGCCAGCAGCCAAATATACGGGTCTCCTAATGAAAAACTGTTTTTT
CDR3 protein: CASSQIYGSPNEKLFF

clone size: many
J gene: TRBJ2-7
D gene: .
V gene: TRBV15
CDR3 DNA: TGTGCCACCAGCAGAGATGTTTCGACCCGCGACGAGCAGTACTTC
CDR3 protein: CATSRDVSTRDEQYF

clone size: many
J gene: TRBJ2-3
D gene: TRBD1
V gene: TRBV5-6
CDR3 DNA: TGTGCCAGCAGCCAAGGGCAGGGGGCCGATACGCAGTATTTT
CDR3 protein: CASSQGQGADTQYF

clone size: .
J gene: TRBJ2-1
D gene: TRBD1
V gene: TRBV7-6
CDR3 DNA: TGTGCCAGCAGCTTTGGGACAGGGTACAATGAGCAGTTCTTC
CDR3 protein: CASSFGTGYNEQFF

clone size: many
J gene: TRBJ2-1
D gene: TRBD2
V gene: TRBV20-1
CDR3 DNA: TGCAGTGCTCCCGAAACTAGCGGGAGGTTTAATGAGCAGTTCTTC
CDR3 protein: CSAPETSGRFNEQFF

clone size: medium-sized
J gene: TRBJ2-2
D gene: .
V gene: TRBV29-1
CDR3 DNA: TGCAGCGTTGAACCCCAGCCCGGAGGGGAGCTGTTTTTT
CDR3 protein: CSVEPQPGGELFF

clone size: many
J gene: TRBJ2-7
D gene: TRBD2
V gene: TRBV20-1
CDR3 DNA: TGCAGTGCAGCTTCTAGCGGGGGGTCCTACGAGCAGTACTTC
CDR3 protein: CSAASSGGSYEQYF

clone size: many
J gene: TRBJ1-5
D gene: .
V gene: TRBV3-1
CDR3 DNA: TGTGCCAGCAGCCTCGCAGGGAGTTATCAGCCCCAGCATTTT
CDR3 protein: CASSLAGSYQPQHF

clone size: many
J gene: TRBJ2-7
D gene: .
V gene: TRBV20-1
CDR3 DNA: TGCAGTGCTAGAGATATCCAGGGCGGTCGGCCCTACGAGCAGTACTTC
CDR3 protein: CSARDIQGGRPYEQYF